A single sample is the source of the 10 T cell receptor beta chains below, sequenced in a study of control samples from healthy donors and cancer patients. TCRdb keeps only in-frame clones here, not all; method: immunoSEQ multiplex PCR. The data hold about 120,000 clones, with approximately 90% observed a single time. The sample taken for sequencing was blood. All receptors come from a woman aged 50 to 60 in good health.

The chain uses TRBV19 and TRBJ1-1, with a weak D call TRBD1 (6 bases). CDR3 length: 14 residues. V was trimmed by 6 bases and J by 7 bases, leaving 18 bases between them. The germline gives CDR1 LNHDA, CDR2 SQIVND (reference sequence). DNA for the CDR3: TGTGCCAGTAGCGGAACAGGGAGAGCTAATGAAGCTTTCTTT. Translating it yields CASSGTGRANEAFF.

The CDR3 coding sequence is TGTGCCAGCAGCTTAGTCACAGGGGTTCTGAACACTGAAGCTTTCTTT. Amino acids: CASSLVTGVLNTEAFF. The V call is TRBV5-8, the J call TRBJ1-1, with 7 bases identical to TRBD1. CDR1 is SGHTS, CDR2 YDEGEE, per germline. The V segment lost 2 bases and the J segment 0 bases; nucleotides outside the gene matches: 7. The CDR3 covers 16 residues. The variable domain in full, with the rest retrieved from reference TRBV5-8 and TRBJ1-1, is EAGVTQSPTHLIKTRGQQATLRCSPISGHTSVYWYQQALGLGLQFLLWYDEGEERNRGNFPPRFSGRQFPNYSSELNVNALELEDSALYLCASSLVTGVLNTEAFFGQGTRLTVV.

As regards this clone: One end of the junction does not line up with germline, which may come from a read error. The genes are TRBV7-7 and TRBJ1-2; tentative D call: TRBD1 (5 bases). The CDR3 consists of 15 residues. The V gene's germline CDR1 is SSHAT and CDR2 FNYEAQ (reference sequence). CDR3 nucleotides: TGTGCTAGCAGGGATATGGCTGGGGTGGTCGGTGGCTACACCTTC. This gives the protein CASRDMAGVVGGYTF.

The rearrangement uses TRBV27 and TRBJ2-1; TRBD2 might be the D (5 bases). Germline values: CDR1 MNHEY, CDR2 SMNVEV (reference sequence). Between the trimmed V and J ends, which lost 6 bases and 9 bases, there was a span of 18 bases. The CDR3 has 14 amino acids. CDR3 bases: TGTGCCAGCAGAACGGTGGCTAGCCTGAGTGAGCAGTTCTTC. Translation: CASRTVASLSEQFF.

This sequence joins TRBV28 and TRBJ1-1; 8 bases match TRBD1. Germline trimming cut 3 bases from V and 6 bases from J; bases unmatched to any gene: 9. This CDR3 is built from 15 residues. Germline V gene lookup returns CDR1 MDHEN and CDR2 SYDVKM. This CDR3 reads CASSFLGPTGAEAFF. CDR3 sequence (DNA): TGTGCCAGCAGTTTCCTGGGGCCGACAGGGGCTGAAGCTTTCTTT.

This chain uses TRBV19 with TRBJ2-1, with 10 nucleotides matching TRBD1. V trimming: 1 base; J trimming: 6 bases; junction bases outside the gene matches: 3. This CDR3 comprises 15 residues. CDR1 and CDR2 (germline): LNHDA, SQIVND (reference sequence). The CDR3 DNA is TGTGCCAGTAGTATAGGGGACAGGGGAGGCAATGAGCAGTTCTTC. Residues: CASSIGDRGGNEQFF.

The chain links TRBV5-1 to TRBJ2-5, with TRBD1 as a possible D gene (5 bases). V lost 1 base and J 5 bases, leaving 12 bases between the germline ends. This CDR3 contains 14 residues. Looked up from germline, CDR1 is SGHRS and CDR2 is YFSETQ. Here the CDR3 DNA reads TGCGCCAGCAGCTTGCAGGGAACCAGTGAGACCCAGTACTTC. This encodes CASSLQGTSETQYF.

The CDR3 protein is CASSPGGREQYF. CDR3 nucleotide sequence: TGTGCCAGCAGCCCCGGGGGGAGGGAGCAGTACTTC. The rearrangement uses TRBV12-3 or TRBV12-4 and TRBJ2-7, with TRBD2 matching 7 bases. This CDR3 is 12 amino acids long. V was clipped by 6 bases and J by 7 bases; unmatched bases: 6.

The chain employs TRBV7-6 and TRBJ2-4; D unclear. V lost 5 bases, J lost 10 bases, and 27 bases lay in between. The CDR3 runs 17 residues. The germline CDR1 and CDR2 sequences are SGHVS and FNYEAQ. This CDR3 reads CASSPFQQKLHGVIQYF. In nucleotides, the CDR3 is TGTGCCAGCAGCCCCTTTCAACAGAAGCTCCATGGGGTTATTCAGTACTTC.

This chain uses TRBV6-5 with TRBJ1-2, with D possibly matching TRBD1 (5 bases). Looked up from germline, CDR1 is MNHEY and CDR2 is SVGAGI. The CDR3 is 14 amino acids. Trimming removed 5 bases at V and 1 base at J, with 11 bases between. CDR3 region: CASSPLGDNYGYTF. In DNA, the CDR3 is TGTGCCAGCAGTCCGCTGGGGGATAACTATGGCTACACCTTC.